The 30 T cell receptor beta chains below were found in one sample sequenced in a study of blood T cell repertoires in COVID-19. Some clones are missing from TCRdb's copy, which holds only in-frame ones; the method was immunoSEQ multiplex PCR. In the table there are over 45,000 clones, around four fifths of which are singletons. Specimen: peripheral blood. The receptors shown here come from a man aged 35 to 55 with acute or convalescent COVID-19.

This chain links TRBV3-1 (or the pseudogene TRBV3-2) with TRBJ1-2; 9 bases are a match to TRBD1. CDR1 and CDR2 from the germline V gene are LGHDT and YNNKEL (reference sequence). With 3 bases clipped from V and 4 bases from J, the junction kept 3 bases outside the gene matches. This CDR3 is 14 amino acids long. The CDR3 is CASSHTGGSYGYTF. CDR3 nucleotide sequence: TGTGCCAGCAGCCACACAGGGGGCTCCTATGGCTACACCTTC.

J is TRBJ1-1 and V is TRBV20-1, with a tentative D call TRBD1 (5 bases). The CDR3 is 15 residues long. V shed 3 bases and J shed 1 base, with 15 bases lying between them. Per germline, CDR1 DFQATT and CDR2 SNEGSKA (reference sequence). In nucleotides, the CDR3 is TGCAGTGCTAGTTGGACACCTATTAGGAACACTGAAGCTTTCTTT. Protein: CSASWTPIRNTEAFF.

The chain combines TRBV9 with TRBJ2-5; D may be TRBD2 (7 bases). This CDR3 contains 17 residues. The germline V and J ends were trimmed by 4 bases and 1 base, with 20 bases remaining between them. Germline lookup yields CDR1 SGDLS and CDR2 YYNGEE. This CDR3 is CASSPREGRGAQETQYF. The DNA for the CDR3 is TGTGCCAGCAGCCCCAGGGAGGGTCGGGGGGCCCAAGAGACCCAGTACTTC. The whole variable domain, remainder taken from reference TRBV9 and TRBJ2-5, is DSGVTQTPKHLITATGQRVTLRCSPRSGDLSVYWYQQSLDQGLQFLIQYYNGEERAKGNILERFSAQQFPDLHSELNLSSLELGDSALYFCASSPREGRGAQETQYFGPGTRLLVL.

V usage is TRBV25-1 and J usage is TRBJ2-3; no reliable D call. Trimming stripped 9 bases from V and 1 base from J, with 8 bases between. From germline, CDR1 is MGHDK and CDR2 SYGVNS. CDR3 length: 12 amino acids. In nucleotides, the CDR3 is TGTGCCAGTACCCCGGGCACAGATACGCAGTATTTT. Its protein product is CASTPGTDTQYF.

The CDR3: CASSSWAQAASYNEQFF. The CDR3 DNA is TGCGCCAGCAGCTCGTGGGCCCAGGCAGCCTCCTACAATGAGCAGTTCTTC. This chain uses TRBV5-1 with TRBJ2-1; no reliable D call. CDR1 is SGHRS and CDR2 is YFSETQ in the germline V gene. The V end was cut by 3 bases, the J end by 0 bases, with 16 bases between. The CDR3 is 17 amino acids.

The chain combines TRBV10-2 with TRBJ1-5; 8 bases line up with TRBD1. J lost 5 bases, V lost 6 bases, and 9 bases had no gene match. Per the germline V gene, CDR1 is WSHSY and CDR2 is SAAADI. The CDR3 consists of 15 residues. This CDR3 reads CASRETGGVYQPQHF. The CDR3 coding sequence is TGCGCCAGCAGAGAAACAGGGGGAGTTTATCAGCCCCAGCATTTT.

The genes are TRBV19 and TRBJ1-5; the match to TRBD1 covers 10 bases. Germline V lookup: CDR1 LNHDA, CDR2 SQIVND (reference sequence). The length of the CDR3 is 19 residues. The V gene end was trimmed by 5 bases and the J gene end by 0 bases; junction bases not matched to a gene: 13. Written as DNA, the CDR3 is TGTGCCAGTAGTCCCCGGGGACAGGGGATCGGGTATAGCAATCAGCCCCAGCATTTT. Protein: CASSPRGQGIGYSNQPQHF.

The genes are TRBV10-2 and TRBJ2-1; TRBD2 agrees at 7 bases. V shed 2 bases and J 4 bases; nucleotides not matched to a gene: 2. The germline V gene has CDR1 WSHSY and CDR2 SAAADI. The CDR3 is 14 amino acids. The CDR3 sequence is CASSEAGDYNEQFF. CDR3 DNA sequence: TGCGCCAGCAGTGAGGCGGGAGATTACAATGAGCAGTTCTTC.

This chain joins TRBV7-9 and TRBJ2-5; perhaps TRBD2 as D (5 bases). V lost 5 bases, J lost 2 bases, and 9 bases lay in between. Germline V gene lookup returns CDR1 SEHNR and CDR2 FQNEAQ (reference sequence). The CDR3 spans 13 residues. The CDR3 sequence is CASSTEGQETQYF. CDR3 DNA: TGTGCCAGCAGCACAGAGGGACAAGAGACCCAGTACTTC.

J is TRBJ1-6 and V is TRBV19; 7 bases align to TRBD1. Germline V CDR1 and CDR2: LNHDA, SQIVND (reference sequence). Trimming at V came to 5 bases and at J to 15 bases, leaving 16 bases not matched to a gene. CDR3 size: 15 residues. This CDR3 reads CASSLLLGGPWRLHF. Here the CDR3 DNA reads TGTGCCAGTAGTCTCCTTTTAGGGGGCCCGTGGCGCCTCCACTTT.

In nucleotides, the CDR3 is TGTGCCAGCGGACTGGAAATTGCCGGGGAGCTGTTTTTT. Amino acid sequence: CASGLEIAGELFF. V gene TRBV2 combines with J gene TRBJ2-2, with D possibly TRBD2 on 5 matching bases. The CDR3 runs 13 residues. Per germline, CDR1 SNHLY and CDR2 FYNNEI. V gave up 8 bases and J gave up 6 bases, with 13 bases separating them.

This chain connects TRBV7-2 to TRBJ1-1, with a weak D call TRBD1 (6 bases). The CDR3 sequence is 14 residues long. In germline, CDR1 is SGHTA, CDR2 FQGNSA. The germline V and J ends were trimmed by 5 bases and 4 bases, with 14 bases remaining between them. CDR3: CASSPQGRSTEAFF. In DNA, the CDR3 is TGTGCCAGCAGCCCACAGGGTCGGTCCACTGAAGCTTTCTTT. The full variable domain, completed using reference TRBV7-2 and TRBJ1-1, is GAGVSQSPSNKVTEKGKDVELRCDPISGHTALYWYRQSLGQGLEFLIYFQGNSAPDKSGLPSDRFSAERTGGSVSTLTIQRTQQEDSAVYLCASSPQGRSTEAFFGQGTRLTVV.

This sequence joins TRBV30 and TRBJ1-6; TRBD1 agrees at 7 bases. Trimming cost V 2 bases and J 3 bases; bases outside gene matches: 7. The CDR3 runs to 16 residues. Germline CDR1 reads GTSNPN; CDR2 reads SVGIG (reference sequence). CDR3 sequence (DNA): TGTGCCTGGAGTCCGACGCGACAGGGCTATAATTCACCCCTCCACTTT. It specifies CAWSPTRQGYNSPLHF.

The chain combines TRBV19 with TRBJ2-2; 9 bases map to TRBD1. The CDR3 runs 17 residues. Germline values: CDR1 LNHDA, CDR2 SQIVND (reference sequence). V shed 6 bases, J shed 4 bases, and the junction held 12 bases outside the gene matches. The CDR3 here is CASSIKRGQGGTGELFF. The CDR3 DNA reads as TGTGCCAGTAGCATCAAGCGGGGACAGGGTGGCACCGGGGAGCTGTTTTTT.

The V gene is TRBV7-2, the J gene TRBJ1-1; 7 bases map to TRBD1. The CDR3 is 13 amino acids. Germline assignment: CDR1 SGHTA and CDR2 FQGNSA. Germline trimming cut 5 bases from V and 10 bases from J; bases unmatched to any gene: 10. The chain's CDR3 is CASSTDRVGGAFF. CDR3 in DNA: TGTGCCAGCAGCACCGACAGGGTCGGTGGAGCTTTCTTT.

The chain carries TRBV2 and TRBJ1-2, with TRBD1 as a possible D gene (6 bases). The CDR3 loop spans 14 amino acids. The V gene lost 7 bases and the J gene lost 4 bases, with 16 bases spanning the gap. CDR1 and CDR2 (germline): SNHLY, FYNNEI. The CDR3 sequence is CASTGDTGLYGYTF. The CDR3 DNA sequence: TGTGCCAGCACCGGGGACACAGGGCTCTATGGCTACACCTTC.

A remark on this clone: A read error may produce the germline difference seen at one junction end. The chain has TRBV6-1 and TRBJ1-1; D is perhaps TRBD1 (5 bases). This CDR3 spans 13 amino acids. CDR1 is MNHNS, CDR2 SASEGT, per germline. This chain's CDR3 is CASSEHDGTGAFF. In nucleotides, the CDR3 is TGTGCCAGCAGTGAACATGATGGGACTGGAGCTTTCTTT.

The V gene is TRBV19, the J gene TRBJ1-2; 8 bases fit TRBD1. V trimming: 8 bases; J trimming: 5 bases; junction bases outside the gene matches: 1. The CDR3 has 11 residues. Looked up from germline, CDR1 is LNHDA and CDR2 is SQIVND (reference sequence). The CDR3 region is CASGTGYGYTF. CDR3 sequence (DNA): TGTGCCAGTGGGACAGGATATGGCTACACCTTC.

The J gene is TRBJ1-2, the V gene TRBV5-1; TRBD1 matches 7 bases. The CDR3 length is 14 residues. Germline V lookup: CDR1 SGHRS, CDR2 YFSETQ. V shed 3 bases, J shed 4 bases, and the junction held 6 bases outside the gene matches. Here the CDR3 reads CASSSEGQIYGYTF. The DNA of the CDR3 is TGCGCCAGCAGCTCGGAGGGACAGATCTATGGCTACACCTTC. Together with reference TRBV5-1 and TRBJ1-2, the CDR3 gives the full variable domain: KAGVTQTPRYLIKTRGQQVTLSCSPISGHRSVSWYQQTPGQGLQFLFEYFSETQRNKGNFPGRFSGRQFSNSRSEMNVSTLELGDSALYLCASSSEGQIYGYTFGSGTRLTVV.

This clone was found once. The V and J genes are TRBV5-1 and TRBJ1-2; D gene unclear. V dropped 0 bases and J dropped 5 bases, with 17 bases sitting between them. Germline V gene sequence: CDR1 SGHRS, CDR2 YFSETQ. The CDR3 totals 16 residues. DNA for the CDR3: TGCGCCAGCAGCTTGGGAAGAGGCGGGTTGGAGTATGGCTACACCTTC. Protein: CASSLGRGGLEYGYTF.

The CDR3 DNA sequence: TGTGCCAGTAGAGCTGGGACAGCGATCACCGGGGAGCTGTTTTTT. Protein sequence: CASRAGTAITGELFF. This chain connects TRBV19 to TRBJ2-2, with TRBD1 matching over 7 bases. V gave up 6 bases and J gave up 4 bases; unmatched junction bases: 8. In germline, CDR1 is LNHDA, CDR2 SQIVND (reference sequence). The CDR3 is 15 residues long.

As to this clone: Distinct nucleotide sequences in the sample also encode this CDR3. The chain uses TRBV2 and TRBJ1-1; 7 nucleotides line up with TRBD1. The germline V gene encodes CDR1 SNHLY and CDR2 FYNNEI. CDR3 size: 14 residues. With V trimmed by 4 bases and J by 4 bases, 6 bases remained unmatched. As DNA, the CDR3 is TGTGCCAGCAGTGGACAGGGAGAGGGCACTGAAGCTTTCTTT. Translated, it gives CASSGQGEGTEAFF.

This chain connects TRBV19 to TRBJ2-3; D might be TRBD2 (6 bases). The length of the CDR3 is 15 residues. CDR1 is LNHDA, CDR2 SQIVND, per germline (reference sequence). The V gene lost 7 bases and the J gene lost 5 bases, with 19 bases spanning the gap. The DNA of the CDR3 is TGTGCCAGTATGAGGGTTCCGGGAGAAGGAGATACGCAGTATTTT. This translates into CASMRVPGEGDTQYF.

The chain combines TRBV7-2 with TRBJ2-3, with TRBD2 identical over 9 bases. This CDR3 has 14 amino acids. Looked up from germline, CDR1 is SGHTA and CDR2 is FQGNSA. The trim removed 8 bases at V and 3 bases at J, leaving 6 bases unmatched. CDR3 loop: CASVRGGATDTQYF. CDR3 DNA: TGTGCCAGCGTGCGCGGGGGGGCAACAGATACGCAGTATTTT.

This clone was recorded only once. V is TRBV19 and J is TRBJ2-5; TRBD2 matches 14 bases. From germline, CDR1 is LNHDA and CDR2 SQIVND (reference sequence). The CDR3 contains 16 residues. V trimming: 3 bases; J trimming: 9 bases; junction bases outside the gene matches: 9. CDR3 DNA: TGTGCCAGTAGTATCTCCGGGACTAGCGGGGGTGCGGCCCAGTACTTC. Its translation: CASSISGTSGGAAQYF.

This rearrangement joins TRBV7-2 to TRBJ1-1; perhaps TRBD1 as D (5 bases). The V end was cut by 1 base, the J end by 7 bases, with 13 bases between. The germline CDR1 and CDR2 sequences are SGHTA and FQGNSA. The CDR3 covers 14 residues. CDR3 loop: CASSLDSGRGEAFF. In DNA, the CDR3 is TGTGCCAGCAGCTTAGATTCAGGGAGGGGTGAAGCTTTCTTT.

The V gene is TRBV15, the J gene TRBJ1-5, with no clear D. CDR3 length equals 13 residues. Germline-derived CDR1 and CDR2 are LNHNV and YYDKDF (reference sequence). V lost 6 bases, J lost 7 bases, and 13 bases lay in between. The chain's CDR3 is CATSGFGRQPQHF. In DNA form, the CDR3 reads TGTGCCACCAGTGGGTTCGGGAGGCAGCCCCAGCATTTT.

V usage is TRBV10-1 and J usage is TRBJ1-2, with 8 nucleotides matching TRBD1. V gave up 2 bases and J gave up 10 bases; unmatched junction bases: 3. The CDR3 loop spans 12 amino acids. Per germline, CDR1 WNHNN and CDR2 SYGVQD (reference sequence). The CDR3, as DNA: TGCGCCAGCAGTGAGGGGACAGGACCCTACACCTTC. Translated, it gives CASSEGTGPYTF.

V usage is TRBV19 and J usage is TRBJ1-1; tentatively, D is TRBD1 (5 bases). Germline V gene sequence: CDR1 LNHDA, CDR2 SQIVND (reference sequence). CDR3 size: 16 residues. Trimming left V 0 bases short and J 2 bases short, with 13 bases between. The chain's CDR3 is CASSIDQGVGNTEAFF. CDR3 coding DNA: TGTGCCAGTAGTATAGATCAGGGTGTGGGAAACACTGAAGCTTTCTTT.

The chain joins TRBV4-2 to TRBJ1-5; the match to TRBD1 covers 10 bases. The CDR3 is 15 residues long. V shed 4 bases and J 4 bases; nucleotides not matched to a gene: 4. CDR1 and CDR2 (germline): LGHNA, YNFKEQ. The CDR3 region has the DNA TGTGCCAGCAGCCCGAGGACAGGGGGGAATCAGCCCCAGCATTTT. Translated: CASSPRTGGNQPQHF.